Below are 16 T cell receptor beta chains sequenced from a single sample in a study of radiotherapy plus CTLA-4 blockade in lung cancer. The protocol was immunoSEQ multiplex PCR, while the TCRdb copy is restricted to in-frame clones and leaves out a portion. The table includes approximately 80,000 clones, 74% detected once. The sample here was peripheral blood, taken from a patient treated with radiotherapy plus ipilimumab. All receptors come from a human donor with non-small cell lung cancer whose response to radiotherapy plus ipilimumab could not be evaluated.

V gene TRBV7-6 combines with J gene TRBJ2-2; 14 bases map to TRBD2. There are 15 residues in the CDR3. The V gene end was trimmed by 4 bases and the J gene end by 7 bases; junction bases not matched to a gene: 2. From germline, CDR1 is SGHVS and CDR2 FNYEAQ. Written as DNA, the CDR3 is TGTGCCAGCAGCTCCGGGACTAGCGGGAGCGGGGAGCTGTTTTTT. Protein: CASSSGTSGSGELFF.

This clone is labeled medium-sized. This chain links TRBV14 with TRBJ1-1; no definite D call. CDR3 length: 15 amino acids. The V gene's germline CDR1 is SGHDN and CDR2 FVKESK. Trimming left V 4 bases short and J 1 base short, with 13 bases between. CDR3 in DNA: TGTGCCAGCAGCCCCCTCCCGGGGTCGAACACTGAAGCTTTCTTT. Amino acid sequence: CASSPLPGSNTEAFF.

The rearrangement uses TRBV7-9 and TRBJ1-1, with D possibly matching TRBD1 (5 bases). Per germline, CDR1 SEHNR and CDR2 FQNEAQ (reference sequence). The CDR3 totals 14 residues. Trimming shortened V by 3 bases and J by 5 bases, and 13 bases separated the two germline ends. The CDR3 protein is CASSFPGRGTEAFF. The CDR3 DNA sequence: TGTGCCAGCAGCTTTCCAGGGAGGGGAACTGAAGCTTTCTTT.

The chain carries TRBV5-6 and TRBJ2-1; 10 bases fit TRBD2. The V segment lost 1 base and the J segment 4 bases; nucleotides outside the gene matches: 8. CDR3 length: 17 residues. Germline CDR1 SGHDT, CDR2 YYEEEE. For the CDR3, the DNA is TGTGCCAGCAGCTTGATTTTTCTAGCGGGGGAATACAATGAGCAGTTCTTC. This sequence encodes CASSLIFLAGEYNEQFF. Drawing the rest from reference TRBV5-6 and TRBJ2-1, the complete variable domain is DAGVTQSPTHLIKTRGQQVTLRCSPKSGHDTVSWYQQALGQGPQFIFQYYEEEERQRGNFPDRFSGHQFPNYSSELNVNALLLGDSALYLCASSLIFLAGEYNEQFFGPGTRLTVL.

Only a few counts were recorded for this clone. The chain uses TRBV9 and TRBJ1-1; D possibly corresponds to TRBD1 (6 bases). CDR1 is SGDLS, CDR2 YYNGEE, per germline. This CDR3 comprises 16 residues. V was trimmed by 1 base and J by 3 bases, leaving 16 bases between them. CDR3 loop: CASSVSNGGRDTEAFF. The CDR3 DNA reads TGTGCCAGCAGCGTATCTAACGGGGGGCGCGACACTGAAGCTTTCTTT.

The genes are TRBV7-2 and TRBJ1-2, with 9 bases matching TRBD1. Germline V gene data show CDR1 as SGHTA and CDR2 as FQGNSA. This CDR3 has 13 amino acids. The V segment lost 3 bases and the J segment 7 bases; nucleotides outside the gene matches: 3. The CDR3 DNA sequence: TGTGCCAGCAGCTTCGAGACAGGGGGTGGCTACACCTTC. Encoded protein: CASSFETGGGYTF.

The rearrangement joins TRBV5-6 to TRBJ2-5; D may be TRBD2 (6 bases). The end of the DNA fits TRBJ2-7 better, so the J call may be wrong. From germline, CDR1 is SGHDT and CDR2 YYEEEE. The CDR3 runs 13 residues. CDR3 nucleotide sequence: TGTGCCAGCAGCTTCGGGGGACCCTACGAGCAGTACTTC. Translation gives CASSFGGPYEQYF.

This chain joins TRBV2 and TRBJ1-4; 10 bases agree with TRBD1. This CDR3 has 13 residues. The ends lost 5 bases at V and 11 bases at J; junction bases unmatched: 5. Germline assignment: CDR1 SNHLY and CDR2 FYNNEI. CDR3 amino acids: CASSTGQGRKLFF. For the CDR3, the DNA is TGTGCCAGCAGTACGGGACAGGGGAGGAAACTGTTTTTT.

The J gene is TRBJ1-1, the V gene TRBV19; TRBD1 might be the D (6 bases). Trimming left V 3 bases short and J 3 bases short, with 14 bases between. CDR3 length: 15 amino acids. Per germline, CDR1 LNHDA and CDR2 SQIVND (reference sequence). Written as DNA, the CDR3 is TGTGCCAGTAGTATGGGCAGGGGCCGTTACACTGAAGCTTTCTTT. This encodes CASSMGRGRYTEAFF.

The chain links TRBV28 to TRBJ2-2; maybe TRBD1 (5 bases). Per germline, CDR1 MDHEN and CDR2 SYDVKM. The CDR3 runs to 16 residues. Trimming took 4 bases from V and 0 from J, leaving 12 bases between them. CDR3 amino acids: CASSSLWGSNTGELFF. In DNA, the CDR3 is TGTGCCAGCAGTTCCCTTTGGGGCTCGAACACCGGGGAGCTGTTTTTT.

The chain links TRBV4-1 to TRBJ1-2, with 11 nucleotides matching TRBD1. CDR3 length equals 17 residues. With 4 bases clipped from V and 2 bases from J, the junction kept 9 bases outside the gene matches. Germline-derived CDR1 and CDR2 are MGHRA and YSYEKL. CDR3 sequence: CASSPIPGQGGNYGYTF. In DNA, the CDR3 is TGCGCCAGCAGCCCAATTCCGGGACAGGGGGGGAACTATGGCTACACCTTC.

This clone came up a few times. The chain links TRBV2 to TRBJ1-3, with D perhaps TRBD1 (5 bases). Looked up from germline, CDR1 is SNHLY and CDR2 is FYNNEI. V gave up 4 bases and J gave up 0 bases, with 13 bases separating them. The CDR3 runs 16 residues. This CDR3 reads CASSGYRPSSGNTIYF. The CDR3 coding sequence is TGTGCCAGCAGTGGTTACAGGCCGAGCTCTGGAAACACCATATATTTT.

This chain joins TRBV28 and TRBJ2-3; 14 bases fit TRBD2. Germline CDR1 is MDHEN and CDR2 is SYDVKM. CDR3 length equals 14 residues. With 10 bases clipped from V and 5 bases from J, the junction kept 5 bases outside the gene matches. The CDR3 here is CATRGLAGEDTQYF. In nucleotides, the CDR3 is TGTGCCACCCGGGGACTAGCGGGGGAAGATACGCAGTATTTT.

The chain recombines TRBV28 with TRBJ2-7; a weak D match, TRBD1 (6 bases). This CDR3 region has 12 residues. Germline CDR1 is MDHEN and CDR2 is SYDVKM. V was clipped by 1 base and J by 5 bases, with 6 bases between them. CDR3 sequence (DNA): TGTGCCAGCAGTTTATACAGGGACGAGCAGTACTTC. This codes for CASSLYRDEQYF.

This chain joins TRBV4-3 and TRBJ1-5; 8 nucleotides line up with TRBD1. Germline CDR1 and CDR2: LGHNA and YSLEER. J gave up 5 bases and V 4 bases, and 7 bases lay outside the gene matches. This CDR3 contains 15 residues. The CDR3, as DNA: TGCGCCAGCAGCCGAAATCAGGGGGCCCATCAGCCCCAGCATTTT. Its protein product is CASSRNQGAHQPQHF.

Sample share makes this clone medium-sized. This chain links TRBV7-8 with TRBJ2-7; 7 nucleotides match TRBD1. Losses at the gene ends were 3 bases for V and 3 bases for J; bases not matched to a gene: 5. This CDR3 has 14 amino acids. CDR1 SGHVS and CDR2 FQNEAQ come from the germline V gene. Here the CDR3 reads CASSFTGQSYEQYF. The CDR3, as DNA: TGTGCCAGCAGCTTTACGGGACAGAGCTACGAGCAGTACTTC.